One and the same sample provided the 9 T cell receptor beta chains below, sequenced in a study of PD-L1 blockade in urothelial cancer. Regarding time point: peripheral blood 6 weeks after treatment start. Using immunoSEQ multiplex PCR, the repertoire was profiled, and TCRdb retains in-frame clones only, with some absent. The sample contains about 38,000 clones, approximately 86% of which appear only once. Sample: PBMCs, taken around atezolizumab (anti-PD-L1) treatment. The receptors shown here come from a man aged 55 to 69 with urothelial cancer.

The V and J genes are TRBV9 and TRBJ2-7, with 11 bases fitting TRBD2. This CDR3 has 19 amino acids. V lost 0 bases to trimming and J lost 2 bases; unmatched junction nucleotides: 13. Germline values: CDR1 SGDLS, CDR2 YYNGEE. As DNA, the CDR3 is TGTGCCAGCAGCGTAGGGGATAGCGGGAGGGCCCTGTACACCTACGAGCAGTACTTC. This gives the protein CASSVGDSGRALYTYEQYF.

The genes are TRBV13 and TRBJ2-7; 7 bases agree with TRBD1. With V trimmed by 4 bases and J by 2 bases, 11 bases remained unmatched. The CDR3 length is 16 residues. Germline V lookup: CDR1 PRHDT, CDR2 FYEKMQ (reference sequence). DNA for the CDR3: TGTGCCAGCAGCTACACGACAGGGCTGGACGCCTACGAGCAGTACTTC. Translated, it gives CASSYTTGLDAYEQYF.

J is TRBJ2-3 and V is TRBV13; TRBD2 might be the D (5 bases). The CDR3 is 15 residues long. Trimming shortened V by 2 bases and J by 3 bases, and 12 bases separated the two germline ends. In germline, CDR1 is PRHDT, CDR2 FYEKMQ (reference sequence). In DNA form, the CDR3 reads TGTGCCAGCAGCTTAAGGGCAGGCGGGACAGATACGCAGTATTTT. It translates to CASSLRAGGTDTQYF.

For the CDR3, the DNA is TGTGCCAGCTCACCACTAACTTTCTTAGAGGACACTGAAGCTTTCTTT. It yields the protein CASSPLTFLEDTEAFF. The genes are TRBV18 and TRBJ1-1; D is unclear. The germline V and J ends were trimmed by 1 base and 3 bases, with 15 bases remaining between them. Germline V gene data show CDR1 as KGHSH and CDR2 as LQKENI. The CDR3 runs 16 residues. The complete variable domain, with remaining parts taken from reference TRBV18 and TRBJ1-1, reads NAGVMQNPRHLVRRRGQEARLRCSPMKGHSHVYWYRQLPEEGLKFMVYLQKENIIDESGMPKERFSAEFPKEGPSILRIQQVVRGDSAAYFCASSPLTFLEDTEAFFGQGTRLTVV.

The chain has TRBV5-5 and TRBJ1-5; 7 bases agree with TRBD1. The V gene's germline CDR1 is SGHKS and CDR2 YYEKEE (reference sequence). The junction had 8 bases not matched to a gene; V was cut back by 3 bases and J by 2 bases. This CDR3 is 16 amino acids long. CDR3 sequence (DNA): TGTGCCAGCAGCTCGGCAGGGGGTTCTGGCAATCAGCCCCAGCATTTT. Encoded protein: CASSSAGGSGNQPQHF.

The gene calls are TRBV19 and TRBJ1-6, with D hard to call. The CDR3 covers 16 residues. V was shortened by 5 bases and J by 7 bases, with 18 bases between the two germline ends. Per the germline V gene, CDR1 is LNHDA and CDR2 is SQIVND (reference sequence). The CDR3 protein is CASSSSGLSENSPLHF. CDR3 nucleotides: TGTGCCAGTAGTTCCTCCGGACTAAGCGAGAATTCACCCCTCCACTTT.

The chain has TRBV10-1 and TRBJ2-3; TRBD2 matches 10 bases. The trim removed 3 bases at V and 1 base at J, leaving 4 bases unmatched. The CDR3 is 16 amino acids. Germline CDR1 is WNHNN and CDR2 is SYGVQD (reference sequence). This CDR3 reads CASSDRTSGRTDTQYF. The CDR3 DNA follows: TGCGCCAGCAGTGATCGGACTAGCGGCCGCACAGATACGCAGTATTTT.

The chain recombines TRBV9 with TRBJ2-1; 9 bases are shared with TRBD2. CDR1 is SGDLS and CDR2 is YYNGEE in the germline V gene. Germline trimming cut 5 bases from V and 10 bases from J; bases unmatched to any gene: 13. CDR3 length: 15 amino acids. CDR3 protein: CASSTRSSGTPEQFF. CDR3 nucleotides: TGTGCCAGCAGTACCCGGTCTAGCGGGACCCCGGAGCAGTTCTTC.

This chain joins TRBV5-6 and TRBJ2-7; TRBD1 matches at 7 bases. CDR1 and CDR2 from the germline V gene are SGHDT and YYEEEE. The CDR3 is made up of 13 amino acids. After removal of 0 bases from V and 6 bases from J, the junction contained 3 bases not matched to a gene. The CDR3 sequence is CASSLARTGEQYF. The DNA of the CDR3 is TGTGCCAGCAGCTTGGCTAGGACAGGCGAGCAGTACTTC.